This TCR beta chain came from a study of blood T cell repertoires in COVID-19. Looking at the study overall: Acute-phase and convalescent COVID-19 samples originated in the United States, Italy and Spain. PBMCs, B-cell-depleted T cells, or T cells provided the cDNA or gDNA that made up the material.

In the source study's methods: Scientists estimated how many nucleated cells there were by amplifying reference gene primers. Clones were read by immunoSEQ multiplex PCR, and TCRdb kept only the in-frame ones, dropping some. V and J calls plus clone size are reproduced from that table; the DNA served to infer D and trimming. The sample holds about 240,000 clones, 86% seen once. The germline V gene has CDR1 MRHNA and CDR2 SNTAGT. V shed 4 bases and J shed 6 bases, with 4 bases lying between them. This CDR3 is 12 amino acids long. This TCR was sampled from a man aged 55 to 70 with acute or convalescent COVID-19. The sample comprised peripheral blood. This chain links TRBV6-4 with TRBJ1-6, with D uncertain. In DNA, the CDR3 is TGTGCCAGCAGTGTCAGTAATTCACCCCTCCACTTT. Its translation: CASSVSNSPLHF.